The present entry profiles one T cell receptor beta chain with its context. As yet, its antigen is unknown. The sample comes from a study of T cell responses to AZD1222 COVID-19 vaccine. Study results and caveats: Reportedly, close to half of spike-specific TCRs are directed against unmutated variant regions.

The data were produced by immunoSEQ multiplex PCR, yet TCRdb's version contains in-frame clones alone and is incomplete. This table holds some 190,000 clones, roughly 92% found once. Here the sequenced sample was peripheral blood, taken 28 days after the second AZD1222 dose. The clonotype comes from an adult who received the AZD1222 COVID-19 vaccine.

CDR3 sequence reads: CATSQGGSDTQYF. The CDR3, as DNA: TGTGCCACCAGTCAAGGGGGGTCAGATACGCAGTATTTT. The chain joins TRBV24-1 to TRBJ2-3, with D perhaps TRBD1 or TRBD2 (6 bases each). The V gene lost 6 bases and the J gene lost 4 bases, with 10 bases spanning the gap. Per germline, CDR1 KGHDR and CDR2 SFDVKD. The CDR3 length is 13 residues.